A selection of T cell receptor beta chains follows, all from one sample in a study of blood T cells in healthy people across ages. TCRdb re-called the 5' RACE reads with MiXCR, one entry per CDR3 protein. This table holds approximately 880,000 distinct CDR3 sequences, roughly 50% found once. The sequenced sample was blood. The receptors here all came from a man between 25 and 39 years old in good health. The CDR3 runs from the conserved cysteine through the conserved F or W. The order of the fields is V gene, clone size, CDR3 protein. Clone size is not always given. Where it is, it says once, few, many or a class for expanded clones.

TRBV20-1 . CSARDGTGTVSNQPQHF
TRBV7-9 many CASSSNRGSYNEQFF
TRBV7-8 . CASSNRPGRPEQYF
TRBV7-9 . CASILTTGQGLYNEQFF
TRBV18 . CASSPNPKGTDTQYF
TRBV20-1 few CSARDLGQGTTYEQYF
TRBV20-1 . CSARGASGYTF
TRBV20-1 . CSAPKPWGTTNTGELFF
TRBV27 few CASSTPSSGVLGTDTQYF
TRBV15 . CATGRLNRETDTQYF
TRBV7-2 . CASSPDAGSVYF
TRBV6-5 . CATTGNYEQFF
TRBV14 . CASSQSSLGVGYEQYF
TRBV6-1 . CASRGTISRSSYNEQFF
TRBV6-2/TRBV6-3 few CASRLGLALLTTGELFF
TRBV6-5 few CASSVTGVSNQPQHF
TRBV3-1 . CASSQDIRKETQYF
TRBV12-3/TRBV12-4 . CASSARGLNTEAFF
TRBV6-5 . CASSYSFGADTGELFF
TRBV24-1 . CATSSSRGGSYNEQFF
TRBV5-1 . CASRPERTNTQYF
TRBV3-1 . CASSQLAGGEQYF
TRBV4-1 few CASSPRDRGATNEKLFF
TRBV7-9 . CASSPPPGNEQYF
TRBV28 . CASRSGTSFLAQYF
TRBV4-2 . CASTQGRGNEQFF
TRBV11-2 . CASSLEQVGGLSTDTQYF
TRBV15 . CATSRMVGGTVTEAFF
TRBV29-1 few CSVEAGTGIYNEQFF
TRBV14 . CACSQASGGAYSTDTQYF
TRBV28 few CANRDSSNYGYTF
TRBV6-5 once CASSCEGQPNTEAFF
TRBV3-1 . CASSQGAGTRYGYTF
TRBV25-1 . CASSDRGEETQYF
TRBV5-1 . CASSFEGGSGELFF
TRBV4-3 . CASSQMSGTRNTGELFF
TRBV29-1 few CSAIGGLSSYEQYF
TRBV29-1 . CSVELVLVGQGSETQYF
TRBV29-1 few CSVERGPRSGYTF
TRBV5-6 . CASSWPMNTEAFF
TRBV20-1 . CSAPRDSVNGYTF
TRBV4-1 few CASSHGGLNYNYGYTF
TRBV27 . CASRLAGGGSEQFF
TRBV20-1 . CSARERADFTYGYTF
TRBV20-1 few CSARDTQETQYF
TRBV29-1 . CSVRDSGSGQYF
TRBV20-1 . CSASPWDSSYNSPLHF